The present T cell receptor (beta chain) was sequenced within a study of identical twins. In germline, CDR1 is KGHDR, CDR2 SFDVKD. This CDR3 comprises 12 residues. V was trimmed by 5 bases and J by 8 bases, leaving 11 bases between them. TCRdb called the 5' RACE reads again in MiXCR, with one record for every CDR3 protein. The sample consists of fewer than 800,000 distinct CDR3 sequences, roughly 6.6% of them appearing once. These data also formed part of another study, on yellow fever vaccine responses in identical twins.

This TCR came from a woman aged 18 to 35 in good health. The rearrangement links TRBV24-1 to TRBJ1-2; the D is unclear. The sequencing input was PBMCs. CDR3 in DNA: TGTGCCACCAGTGGGTTAACAGCCGGCTACACCTTC. It is translated as CATSGLTAGYTF.